This T cell receptor (beta chain) was sequenced in a study of CD8 T cells in Susac syndrome. Study-level points and caveats: As the study acknowledged, the number of individuals who were part of its TCR sequencing and HLA analysis was relatively small.

As for this clonotype: Its antigen is not identified.

An input of roughly 0.5 to 1 ug of RNA was subjected to reverse transcription using random hexamers. Across 54 Vbeta and 13 Jbeta, immunoSEQ multiplex PCR amplified TCR beta CDR3. TCRdb independently ran MiXCR on the immunoSEQ multiplex PCR reads; one entry per CDR3 protein. This sample has a few hundred thousand distinct CDR3 sequences, with about 93% found just once. Sequencing was carried out using CD4+ T cells from PBMCs. The receptor's source is a human donor with multiple sclerosis.

The CDR3 sequence is CAISEAGLAGGTIQYF. Written as DNA, the CDR3 is TGTGCCATCAGTGAGGCAGGACTAGCGGGAGGGACCATTCAGTACTTC. This chain links TRBV10-3 with TRBJ2-4, with 15 bases lining up with TRBD2. Germline CDR1 reads ENHRY; CDR2 reads SYGVKD. The junction had 5 bases not matched to a gene; V was cut back by 2 bases and J by 9 bases. The CDR3 is 16 amino acids.